The rows below give T cell receptor beta chains drawn from one sample of a study of cytomegalovirus exposure and HLA in healthy donors. Produced via immunoSEQ multiplex PCR; TCRdb's table is partial and in-frame only. The sample records over 150,000 clones, around 80% being singletons. The sequenced sample was PBMCs. Every receptor here comes from a woman in her forties or fifties in good health and CMV-seropositive. The CDR3 runs from the conserved cysteine through the conserved F or W. Each record gives: clone size, V gene, J gene, D gene, CDR3 DNA, CDR3 protein. The D gene is left open where the match is weak. Size tells how often a clone was seen (once, few, many) or the class of an expanded clone, and some rows leave it out.

NA	TRBV5-4	TRBJ1-6	NA	TGTGCCAGCAGATATGGAGGGAGCTCCTATAATTCACCCCTCCACTTT	CASRYGGSSYNSPLHF
NA	TRBV11-3	TRBJ2-1	TRBD1	TGTGCCAGCAGCTCCTCGGACAGGTACAATGAGCAGTTCTTC	CASSSSDRYNEQFF
NA	TRBV6-6	TRBJ2-7	TRBD2	TGTGCCAGCACCGACGGGGGGAGATCCTACGAGCAGTACTTC	CASTDGGRSYEQYF
few	TRBV2	TRBJ2-5	TRBD1	TGTGCCAGCAGTGAAACAGGGGGCGGAGAGACCCAGTACTTC	CASSETGGGETQYF
NA	TRBV7-2	TRBJ1-2	TRBD1	TGTGCCAGCAGCTTCGAGACAGGGATCTATGGCTACACCTTC	CASSFETGIYGYTF
NA	TRBV28	TRBJ2-5	NA	TGTGCCAGCGGGGCTCAGGAGACCCAGTACTTC	CASGAQETQYF
NA	TRBV28	TRBJ2-6	TRBD1	TGTGCCAGCAGATTTGCCGGGACAGGGGCCACCAACGTCCTGACTTTC	CASRFAGTGATNVLTF
NA	TRBV29-1	TRBJ2-6	NA	TGCAGCGTTGATCTTGCGTCTGGGGCCAACGTCCTGACTTTC	CSVDLASGANVLTF
NA	TRBV27	TRBJ1-2	NA	TGTGCCAGCAGTTTAGGTGCGGGCTATGGCTACACCTTC	CASSLGAGYGYTF
NA	TRBV7-3	TRBJ2-5	NA	TGTGCCAGCAGCTTAGGAGGGGGCAATCAAGAGACCCAGTACTTC	CASSLGGGNQETQYF
once	TRBV6-4	TRBJ1-1	NA	TGTGCCAGCAGTGGGACAGCAAACACTGAAGCTTTCTTT	CASSGTANTEAFF
NA	TRBV11-2	TRBJ2-7	NA	TGTGCCAGCAGCTCTTTAAATCTGCCGGAGGAGCAGTACTTC	CASSSLNLPEEQYF
NA	TRBV9	TRBJ2-2	NA	TGTGCCAGCAGCTACACCCCGACCGGGGAGCTGTTTTTT	CASSYTPTGELFF
NA	TRBV9	TRBJ2-7	NA	TGTGCCAGCAGCGTAGCAGTCTTGCCCTACGAGCAGTACTTC	CASSVAVLPYEQYF
NA	TRBV4-3	TRBJ2-1	TRBD1	TGCGCCAGCAGCCGCGGACAGGGGTTTTACAATGAGCAGTTCTTC	CASSRGQGFYNEQFF
NA	TRBV5-4	TRBJ2-5	NA	TGTGCCAGCAGCCTAGGGACACAACAAGAGACCCAGTACTTC	CASSLGTQQETQYF
NA	TRBV2	TRBJ1-2	TRBD1	TGTGCCAGCAGTGAAGCGGGACAGGGCTTCTACACCTTC	CASSEAGQGFYTF
NA	TRBV5-4	TRBJ2-5	TRBD1	TGTGCCAGCAGCCTCAAACTTACAGGGGTGGGGCAAGAGACCCAGTACTTC	CASSLKLTGVGQETQYF
NA	TRBV5-1	TRBJ1-1	TRBD1	TGCGCCAGCAGCTTCCCGGACAGGGAAAACACTGAAGCTTTCTTT	CASSFPDRENTEAFF
NA	TRBV9	TRBJ1-6	TRBD1	TGTGCCAGCAGCGTAGGTAGTGGGACAGCGAATTCACCCCTCCACTTT	CASSVGSGTANSPLHF
NA	TRBV11-2	TRBJ2-1	TRBD2	TGTGCCAGCAGTTGGAAAACTAGCGGACCTTACAATGAGCAGTTCTTC	CASSWKTSGPYNEQFF
NA	TRBV5-6	TRBJ1-4	NA	TGTGCCAGCAGCTTATCCAGGGGTTATGAAAAACTGTTTTTT	CASSLSRGYEKLFF
NA	TRBV5-1	TRBJ2-7	TRBD1	TGCGCCAGCAGCTTGGGGGACAGGGCCGGCGAGCAGTACTTC	CASSLGDRAGEQYF
NA	TRBV7-2	TRBJ2-1	TRBD2	TGTGCCAGCAGAAGGACTAGCGGGACCTACAATGAGCAGTTCTTC	CASRRTSGTYNEQFF
few	TRBV7-3	TRBJ2-7	NA	TGTGCCAGCAGCTTATCCCAGGGCCCCTACGAGCAGTACTTC	CASSLSQGPYEQYF
NA	TRBV19	TRBJ1-2	TRBD1	TGTGCCAGTAGTTTCCTTTCACTGACAGGGGGCTATGGCTACACCTTC	CASSFLSLTGGYGYTF
NA	TRBV2	TRBJ2-7	TRBD2	TGTGCCAGCGGGGACTATTCCTACGAGCAGTACTTC	CASGDYSYEQYF